Listed below are T cell receptor beta chains from one sample, sequenced in a study of T-cell reconstitution after alpha-beta-depleted transplantation in children. TCRdb itself ran the PCR reads through MiXCR, one entry per CDR3 protein. The table has about 440,000 distinct CDR3 sequences, approximately 42% seen once; the top ten hold roughly a quarter. Material: PBMCs, obtained before TCRalphabeta/CD19-depleted stem cell transplant. The receptors here all came from a girl aged 2 to 10 with aplastic anemia, due to receive a stem cell transplant. CDR3s include the opening cysteine and the closing phenylalanine or tryptophan. The D gene is left open where the match is weak. A row's size may be missing; if present it is once, few, many or a size class.

TRBD1	TRBJ1-1	.	TRBV7-3	TGTGCCAGCAGCACCGGGACAGGGACTGAAGCTTTCTTT	CASSTGTGTEAFF
.	TRBJ2-1	.	TRBV6-1	TGTGCCAGCAGTACGGAAGACGGCTACAATGAGCAGTTCTTC	CASSTEDGYNEQFF
.	TRBJ2-5	many	TRBV28	TGTGCCAGCAGCCCTATCACAGCGTACCAAGAGACCCAGTACTTC	CASSPITAYQETQYF
TRBD2	TRBJ2-3	many	TRBV4-1	TGCGCCAGCAGCCAGGGGACTAGACGAGATACGCAGTATTTT	CASSQGTRRDTQYF
.	TRBJ2-7	many	TRBV28	TGTGCCAGCAGTTTAATTCCAGGGAGCTCCTACGAGCAGTACTTC	CASSLIPGSSYEQYF
.	TRBJ2-1	.	TRBV11-3	TGTGCCAGCAGCCCAAGGGCAAATTCCTACAATGAGCAGTTCTTC	CASSPRANSYNEQFF
.	TRBJ1-6	few	TRBV5-4	TGTGCCAGCAGTACAGGAAAACTGAATTCACCCCTCCACTTT	CASSTGKLNSPLHF
.	TRBJ2-1	.	TRBV7-9	TGTGCCAGCATCGGGGGTGACAGGGTTCACAATGAGCAGTTCTTC	CASIGGDRVHNEQFF
.	TRBJ2-3	many	TRBV27	TGTGCCAGCTCCCTCGGGGGTCAAGTTTCCACAGATACGCAGTATTTT	CASSLGGQVSTDTQYF
.	TRBJ2-5	many	TRBV24-1	TGTGCCACCAGTGATTCCCCCAAGGAGACCCAGTACTTC	CATSDSPKETQYF
TRBD1	TRBJ2-3	many	TRBV9	TGTGCCAGCAGCCCACGGACAGGGCGCACAGATACGCAGTATTTT	CASSPRTGRTDTQYF
.	TRBJ2-5	many	TRBV5-4	TGTGCCAGCAGGCTCGGTGGGGGCAGGAGAGAGACCCAGTACTTC	CASRLGGGRRETQYF
TRBD2	TRBJ2-7	few	TRBV4-2	TGTGCCAGCAGCCAAGATCGGACTAGCGGGGTCCGGACCTACGAGCAGTACTTC	CASSQDRTSGVRTYEQYF
.	TRBJ2-7	.	TRBV28	TGTGCCAGTAGTCCCACCGACAGACCCTACGAGCAGTACTTC	CASSPTDRPYEQYF
TRBD1	TRBJ1-5	.	TRBV5-1	TGCGCCAACAGCCGCGACAGGGGGAATCAGCCCCAGCATTTT	CANSRDRGNQPQHF
TRBD2	TRBJ2-2	.	TRBV29-1	TGCAGCGTTGTAGCGGGAGCCACGAACACCGGGGAGCTGTTTTTT	CSVVAGATNTGELFF
.	TRBJ1-2	.	TRBV6-5	TGTGCCAGCAGTTACGGGGGTTTTGGCTACACCTTC	CASSYGGFGYTF
TRBD2	TRBJ2-1	many	TRBV6-5	TGTGCCAGCAACCCAAGCGGGAGTCGTTACAATGAGCAGTTCTTC	CASNPSGSRYNEQFF
.	TRBJ1-1	few	TRBV7-9	TGTGCCAGCAGCAACCTCACGACAGTTAACACTGAAGCTTTCTTT	CASSNLTTVNTEAFF
.	TRBJ1-2	few	TRBV6-1	TGTGCCACCAGGAAGGCGACAGGTCAAACAATGGGGAACTATGGCTACACCTTC	CATRKATGQTMGNYGYTF
TRBD1	TRBJ1-2	.	TRBV7-2	TGTGCCAGCAGCTTATCTCATCCCCGGGACAGCCATGGCTACACCTTC	CASSLSHPRDSHGYTF
.	TRBJ2-7	.	TRBV2	TGTGCCAGCAGACTCGGGGTCAACTCCTACGAGCAGTACTTC	CASRLGVNSYEQYF
TRBD1	TRBJ1-2	.	TRBV6-5	TGTGCCAGCAGTACGAGGACAGGGGGCTACACCTTC	CASSTRTGGYTF
.	TRBJ1-2	.	TRBV6-5	TGTGCCAGCAGCTATATTACGGGCGACTATGGCTACACCTTC	CASSYITGDYGYTF
TRBD2	TRBJ2-2	.	TRBV10-3	TGTGCCATCAGTGGGGGAGGGGCTGACACCGGGGAGCTGTTTTTT	CAISGGGADTGELFF
.	TRBJ2-7	.	TRBV20-1	TGCAGTGCTAGAGTAGCGGAGAACTACGAGCAGTACTTC	CSARVAENYEQYF
.	TRBJ2-3	.	TRBV20-1	TGCAGTGCCAACCTCCTCCACGGGAACACAGATACGCAGTATTTT	CSANLLHGNTDTQYF
TRBD1	TRBJ2-7	.	TRBV12-3/TRBV12-4	TGTGCCATCAGTTTAGAGGTGACAGGGGGCATTTTTCTGGTCTACGAGCAGTACTTC	CAISLEVTGGIFLVYEQYF
.	TRBJ2-3	.	TRBV27	TGTGCCAGCAGTTGGGGGAACGCAGATACGCAGTATTTT	CASSWGNADTQYF
.	TRBJ2-5	few	TRBV4-2	TGTGCCAGCAGCCAAGACCGGAGGAGTCAAGAGACCCAGTACTTC	CASSQDRRSQETQYF
TRBD2	TRBJ2-1	.	TRBV7-2	TGTGCCAGCAGCCCGACTAGCGGGAGATTGATTGAGCAGTTCTTC	CASSPTSGRLIEQFF
TRBD1	TRBJ2-2	.	TRBV11-1	TGTGCCAGCAGCTTACCAGGAACAGGGGGCTCGTGGAACACCGGGGAGCTGTTTTTT	CASSLPGTGGSWNTGELFF
.	TRBJ2-7	.	TRBV5-1	TGCGCCAGCAGCTTGGGGGCTGGGATCTCCTACGAGCAGTACTTC	CASSLGAGISYEQYF
TRBD2	TRBJ2-3	.	TRBV7-3	TGTGCCAGCAGCCCAACGAAGCGGGGATTCACAGATACGCAGTATTTT	CASSPTKRGFTDTQYF
TRBD1	TRBJ1-1	once	TRBV7-9	TGTGCCAGCAGCGTCCGGGACAGGGGGCCGGGCACTGAAGCTTTCTTT	CASSVRDRGPGTEAFF
.	TRBJ1-2	few	TRBV6-5	TGTGCCGCAAGGGGATACGGATCTAACTATGGCTACACCTTC	CAARGYGSNYGYTF
.	TRBJ1-1	few	TRBV29-1	TGCAGTGTGACTAGAGTCGACAGCCCTTCTGAAGCTTTCTTT	CSVTRVDSPSEAFF
TRBD1	TRBJ1-2	many	TRBV7-2	TGTGCCAGCAGCTCCTTTACCGGACAGGGGGCTAGACACTATGGCTACACCTTC	CASSSFTGQGARHYGYTF
TRBD2	TRBJ2-7	.	TRBV15	TGTGCCACCACCAACGGGGCGGGGGCCTACGAGCAGTACTTC	CATTNGAGAYEQYF
TRBD2	TRBJ2-1	.	TRBV2	TGTGCCAGCAGGGCCCTAGCGGGGGGGCCGGTCTTC	CASRALAGGPVF
TRBD1	TRBJ2-4	many	TRBV28	TGTGCCAGCAGTTTCGGGACAGGTCGAGCTAAAAAAAACATTCAGTACTTC	CASSFGTGRAKKNIQYF
TRBD1	TRBJ2-2	many	TRBV5-1	TGCGCCAGCAGCTCCCCTGAGGGGGCTATGAACACCGGGGAGCTGTTTTTT	CASSSPEGAMNTGELFF
.	TRBJ1-1	.	TRBV7-9	TGTGCCAGCAGCCCACGTCATGAAGCTTTCTTT	CASSPRHEAFF
TRBD1	TRBJ2-1	.	TRBV20-1	TGCAGTGCTGCCGGGACAGATTACAATGAGCAGTTCTTC	CSAAGTDYNEQFF
TRBD1	TRBJ2-3	few	TRBV9	TGTGCCAGCAGCGTAGGAGGGACAGGGGGCACAGATACGCAGTATTTT	CASSVGGTGGTDTQYF
TRBD1	TRBJ2-5	many	TRBV7-3	TGTGCCAGCAGCGGGACAGGGGGAGATCCCCAGTACTTC	CASSGTGGDPQYF
TRBD1	TRBJ2-3	few	TRBV12-3/TRBV12-4	TGTGCCAGCAGTCTACAGGGGGCGGCGCGGGTTCATCAGTATTTT	CASSLQGAARVHQYF
.	TRBJ1-5	.	TRBV5-6	TGTGCCAGCAGCTTAATGAGTTTCAATCAGCCCCAGCATTTT	CASSLMSFNQPQHF
TRBD2	TRBJ2-7	many	TRBV5-1	TGCGCCAGCAGCTTGGTTATAGCGGGAGGCGAGCAGTACTTC	CASSLVIAGGEQYF
TRBD2	TRBJ2-1	.	TRBV9	TGTGCCAGCAGCCCCCTGCCGGGAGGGGTCTCCTACAATGAGCAGTTCTTC	CASSPLPGGVSYNEQFF
.	TRBJ1-2	few	TRBV5-1	TGCGCCAGCAGCTTGGAGGCGGACTTCTATGGCTACACCTTC	CASSLEADFYGYTF
.	TRBJ2-5	many	TRBV5-1	TGTGCCAGCAGCTTGACCCAAGAGACCCAGTACTTC	CASSLTQETQYF
TRBD2	TRBJ2-7	many	TRBV7-3	TGTGCCAGCAGCATCTCTAGCGGGATGTCCTACGAGCAGTACTTC	CASSISSGMSYEQYF
TRBD1	TRBJ2-3	.	TRBV7-9	TGTGCCAGCAGCTCAATGACAGGGCCCAGCACAGATACGCAGTATTTT	CASSSMTGPSTDTQYF
TRBD1	TRBJ1-2	.	TRBV20-1	TGCAGACCTACAGGACAGGCTTATGGCTACACCTTC	CRPTGQAYGYTF
TRBD2	TRBJ2-5	.	TRBV10-3	TGTGCCATCAGTGAGTCCGGTAGCGGGAGCGGAGAGACCCAGTACTTC	CAISESGSGSGETQYF
.	TRBJ2-3	many	TRBV18	TGTGCCAGCTCACCACCGGGTCGGGGCAAAGATACGCAGTATTTT	CASSPPGRGKDTQYF